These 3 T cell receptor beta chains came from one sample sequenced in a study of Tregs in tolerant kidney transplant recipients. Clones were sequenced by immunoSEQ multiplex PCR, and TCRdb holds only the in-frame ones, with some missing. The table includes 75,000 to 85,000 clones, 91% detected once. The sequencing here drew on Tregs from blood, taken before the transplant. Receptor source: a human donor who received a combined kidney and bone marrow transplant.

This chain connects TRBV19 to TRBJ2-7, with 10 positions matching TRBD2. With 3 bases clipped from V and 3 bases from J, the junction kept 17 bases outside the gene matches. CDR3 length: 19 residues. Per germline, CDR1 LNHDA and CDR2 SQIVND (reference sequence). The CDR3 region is CASSIRVTSGTQNLYEQYF. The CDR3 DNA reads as TGTGCCAGTAGTATCAGGGTCACTAGCGGGACCCAAAACCTCTACGAGCAGTACTTC.

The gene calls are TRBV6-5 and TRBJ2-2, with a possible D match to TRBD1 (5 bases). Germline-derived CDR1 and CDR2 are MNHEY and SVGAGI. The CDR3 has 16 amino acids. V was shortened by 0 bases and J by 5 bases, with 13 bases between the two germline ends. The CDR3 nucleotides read TGTGCCAGCAGTTACTCGAGTGGGGCGTGGACCGGGGAGCTGTTTTTT. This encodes CASSYSSGAWTGELFF.

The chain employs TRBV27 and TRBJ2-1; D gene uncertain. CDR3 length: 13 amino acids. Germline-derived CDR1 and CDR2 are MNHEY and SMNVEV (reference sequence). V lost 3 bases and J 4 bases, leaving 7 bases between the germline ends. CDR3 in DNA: TGTGCCAGCAGTTTTTTCCCATACAATGAGCAGTTCTTC. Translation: CASSFFPYNEQFF.